This is a list of T cell receptor beta chains from one sample in a study of molecular identifiers for immune sequencing clone quantification. TCRdb used MiXCR to reprocess the PCR reads, holding one entry per CDR3 protein. The sample yields more than 450,000 distinct CDR3 sequences, under 30% seen once. The sample taken for sequencing was naive CD8+ T cells from blood, with Jurkat cell RNA spiked in. These TCRs come from a human donor in good health. Some libraries in this study had Jurkat cell RNA spiked in. The conserved cysteine and the conserved F or W are not part of the CDR3 here. Not all rows give a size; the values are once, few, many and, for expanded clones, a class.

size,V,CDR3
few,TRBV19,ASKTGADTQY
NA,TRBV19,ASSNLDSYEQY
few,TRBV6-5,ASQLAGSADTQY
many,TRBV20-1,SARDIRGGVDEQY
many,TRBV6-5,ASSLNPSSPGQGDYGYT
many,TRBV24-1,ATSVSENTEAF
NA,TRBV7-2,ASSLGFHQETQY
NA,TRBV14,ASSQDPDSGSFQETQY
few,TRBV28,ASSLSSRQGPNEKLF
NA,TRBV7-2,ASSIYQGNEAF
NA,TRBV12-3/TRBV12-4,ASLEGGDSEQF
few,TRBV6-5,ASSYSRSGTGELF
NA,TRBV2,ARGRDRLASEQF
NA,TRBV12-3/TRBV12-4,ASSFQGLSYNEQF
many,TRBV4-1,ASSPGTGIIHGYT
NA,TRBV6-1,ASSEWVGAAYEQY
NA,TRBV7-6,ASSSSGGPYYEQY
NA,TRBV11-2,ASSLNRRDYSGKSYNEQF
many,TRBV28,ASSLRRLYSNQPQH
many,TRBV20-1,SARDDVREGPEQY
many,TRBV12-3/TRBV12-4,ASSLLVASTDTQY
NA,TRBV30,AWSVFSLQNTEAF
many,TRBV2,ASREQGADTEAF
many,TRBV12-3/TRBV12-4,ASSFHKQLQETQY
many,TRBV4-1,ASSQAIQDYNEQF
many,TRBV6-2/TRBV6-3,ASSYPTLRKDTEAF
NA,TRBV4-3,ASSQKVMGQGTTNEKLF
NA,TRBV6-2/TRBV6-3,ASSYPRDSSYEQY
NA,TRBV15,ATSRDLHSSYEQY
NA,TRBV20-1,SARDFHHSEGGTDTQY
few,TRBV7-9,ASSLAGDREEETQY
NA,TRBV30,AWKGPAGDTLSGANVLT
NA,TRBV11-2,ASSLIMETQY
NA,TRBV9,ASSVGPGLGEQY
many,TRBV7-9,ASSSEYYEQY
many,TRBV5-6,ASSGRDRSYEQY
NA,TRBV5-5,ASSADLADRGPYNEQF
many,TRBV5-1,ASSLAGGIENIQY
few,TRBV7-9,ASSPGTGGSYNEQF
many,TRBV7-8,ASSPLAGGLHNEQF
few,TRBV7-6,ASSLLAGEEAQY
many,TRBV9,ASSGGRTPSTDTQY
few,TRBV28,ASSSIGNTIY
NA,TRBV4-3,ASSMTSDSAYEQY
NA,TRBV12-2,ASRLAGRGTITGNEQY
many,TRBV30,AWRDGGSYEQY
NA,TRBV11-2,ASSHNLAGGPGYEQY
NA,TRBV12-5,ASGTAYNEQF
few,TRBV12-3/TRBV12-4,ASSGWTGRAGANVLT